Shown below are 14 T cell receptor beta chains from a single sample sequenced in a study of molecular identifiers for immune sequencing clone quantification. In TCRdb, the PCR reads were re-called with MiXCR into one record per CDR3 protein. The table shows hundreds of thousands of distinct CDR3 sequences, with approximately 20% occurring only once. Input material: naive CD8+ T cells from blood, with Jurkat cell RNA spiked in. Documented subset: FACS-sorted CD8+CD4-CCR7+CD45RA+ naive T cells. The receptors were sampled from a human donor in good health. Some libraries in this study had Jurkat cell RNA spiked in.

At least ten counts were recorded for this clonotype. The CDR3 here is CASSFTRDEQFF. CDR3 sequence (DNA): TGTGCCAGCAGTTTCACTAGGGATGAGCAGTTCTTC. V usage is TRBV28 and J usage is TRBJ2-1, with D possibly matching TRBD2 (5 bases). Germline-derived CDR1 and CDR2 are MDHEN and SYDVKM. The V end lost 3 bases, the J end lost 8 bases, and 8 bases lay between the germline ends. The length of the CDR3 is 12 residues.

V and J are TRBV11-3 and TRBJ2-1, with 7 bases aligning to TRBD2. The germline V gene has CDR1 SGHNT and CDR2 YENEEA. There are 19 residues in the CDR3. The junction had 14 bases not matched to a gene; V was cut back by 0 bases and J by 3 bases. The DNA for the CDR3 is TGTGCCAGCAGCTTAGACCCCCCGGGGGGTGCGGGGGACTACAATGAGCAGTTCTTC. It is translated as CASSLDPPGGAGDYNEQFF. The full variable domain, with the rest looked up from reference TRBV11-3 and TRBJ2-1, is EAGVVQSPRYKIIEKKQPVAFWCNPISGHNTLYWYLQNLGQGPELLIRYENEEAVDDSQLPKDRFSAERLKGVDSTLKIQPAELGDSAVYLCASSLDPPGGAGDYNEQFFGPGTRLTVL.

This chain uses TRBV4-1 with TRBJ2-3; 9 bases map to TRBD2. This CDR3 has 17 residues. Germline-derived CDR1 and CDR2 are MGHRA and YSYEKL. V was pared by 0 bases and J by 4 bases, with 8 bases of the junction left unmatched. In DNA, the CDR3 is TGCGCCAGCAGCCAAGATGGAGTGGGGACTAGCTCAGATACGCAGTATTTT. This gives the protein CASSQDGVGTSSDTQYF.

As concerns this clonotype: This likely comes from a read error, as the CDR3 has no conserved phenylalanine or tryptophan at its end. The chain joins TRBV6-2 or TRBV6-3 to TRBJ2-7, with unresolved D. Germline loops: CDR1 MNHEY, CDR2 SVGEGT. The CDR3 is 12 amino acids. V was pared by 10 bases and J by 1 base, with 11 bases between. The CDR3, as DNA: TGTGCCACGGTGGGGTTGTCCTACGAGCAGTACCTC. Translated: CATVGLSYEQYL.

This clonotype was picked up many times. This chain uses TRBV28 with TRBJ2-7; 10 bases are a match to TRBD2. V shed 8 bases, J shed 2 bases, and the junction held 3 bases outside the gene matches. The CDR3 totals 13 residues. Germline-derived CDR1 and CDR2 are MDHEN and SYDVKM. CDR3 DNA: TGTGCCAGCGGGGGACTAGCGACCTACGAGCAGTACTTC. This encodes CASGGLATYEQYF.

The V gene is TRBV4-3, the J gene TRBJ2-7; D might be TRBD2 (6 bases). This CDR3 comprises 16 residues. Germline V gives CDR1 LGHNA, CDR2 YSLEER. The ends were cut back, 0 bases at V and 0 bases at J, with 12 bases in the middle. CDR3: CASSQDIRGSSYEQYF. The CDR3 DNA reads as TGCGCCAGCAGCCAAGATATCCGGGGGAGCTCCTACGAGCAGTACTTC.

This clonotype was counted ten times or more. V and J are TRBV7-6 and TRBJ2-6, with D hard to call. Trimming cost V 9 bases and J 0 bases, with 9 bases left between them. In germline, CDR1 is SGHVS, CDR2 FNYEAQ. The CDR3 length is 14 residues. The DNA for the CDR3 is TGTGCCAGTAGTATCCTCTCTGGGGCCAACGTCCTGACTTTC. Amino acid sequence: CASSILSGANVLTF.

This clonotype showed up just a few times. The rearrangement uses TRBV4-3 and TRBJ2-7, with TRBD1 identical over 8 bases. There are 17 residues in the CDR3. CDR1 and CDR2 from the germline V gene are LGHNA and YSLEER. With V trimmed by 0 bases and J by 1 base, 8 bases remained unmatched. The CDR3 DNA reads TGCGCCAGCAGCCAAGATTTCCGGACAGGGCTATCCTACGAGCAGTACTTC. Its translation is CASSQDFRTGLSYEQYF.

V and J are TRBV7-9 and TRBJ2-7; D is uncertain. Germline V CDR1 and CDR2: SEHNR, FQNEAQ (reference sequence). Trimming removed 2 bases at V and 2 bases at J, with 10 bases between. The length of the CDR3 is 14 residues. CDR3 in amino acids: CASSLTTGTYEQYF. The CDR3, as DNA: TGTGCCAGCAGCTTAACAACTGGGACCTACGAGCAGTACTTC.

This clonotype was counted ten times or more. The rearrangement uses TRBV13 and TRBJ2-7; possible D gene TRBD2, 6 bases. V was clipped by 6 bases and J by 3 bases, with 9 bases between them. Germline CDR1 PRHDT, CDR2 FYEKMQ (reference sequence). CDR3 length: 12 residues. The DNA of the CDR3 is TGTGCCAGCAGTTTGGGACTCTACGAGCAGTACTTC. Protein product: CASSLGLYEQYF. Full variable domain (rest looked up from reference TRBV13 and TRBJ2-7): AAGVIQSPRHLIKEKRETATLKCYPIPRHDTVYWYQQGPGQDPQFLISFYEKMQSDKGSIPDRFSAQQFSDYHSELNMSSLELGDSALYFCASSLGLYEQYFGPGTRLTVT.

This clonotype was seen ten or more times. The J gene is TRBJ2-3, the V gene TRBV7-6; 9 bases line up with TRBD1. The CDR3 has 15 residues. Unmatched junction bases numbered 7, after V lost 4 bases and J lost 5 bases. Germline CDR1 is SGHVS and CDR2 is FNYEAQ. The chain's CDR3 is CASSSGQGLGDTQYF. As DNA, the CDR3 is TGTGCCAGCAGCTCCGGACAGGGGTTGGGAGATACGCAGTATTTT. The full variable domain, rest sourced from reference TRBV7-6 and TRBJ2-3, is GAGVSQSPRYKVTKRGQDVALRCDPISGHVSLYWYRQALGQGPEFLTYFNYEAQQDKSGLPNDRFSAERPEGSISTLTIQRTEQRDSAMYRCASSSGQGLGDTQYFGPGTRLTVL.

CDR3 sequence reads: CASSYGRVIDTQYF. For the CDR3, the DNA is TGTGCCAGCAGTTACGGACGAGTAATAGATACGCAGTATTTT. V gene TRBV6-5 combines with J gene TRBJ2-3; D ambiguous. V gave up 2 bases and J gave up 5 bases, with 11 bases separating them. CDR1 and CDR2 (germline): MNHEY, SVGAGI. CDR3 length: 14 amino acids.

This clonotype was observed a few times. The V gene is TRBV27, the J gene TRBJ2-2, with no clear D. CDR1 and CDR2 from the germline V gene are MNHEY and SMNVEV (reference sequence). The V and J ends lost 4 bases and 3 bases respectively, with 15 bases between them. This CDR3 is built from 16 residues. The CDR3 sequence: CASSSKIYRDTGELFF. CDR3 in DNA: TGTGCCAGCAGTTCCAAAATCTACAGAGACACCGGGGAGCTGTTTTTT.

Remarks on this clonotype: Its ends do not fully match the called genes, so a read error is possible. The chain is built from TRBV5-1 and TRBJ2-1; TRBD1 or TRBD2 may be the D gene (6 bases each). Germline V gene lookup returns CDR1 SGHRS and CDR2 YFSETQ. This CDR3 has 15 amino acids. The CDR3 here is CASSLDRDSYNGQFF. For the CDR3, the DNA is TGCGCCAGCAGCTTGGACAGGGACTCCTACAATGGGCAGTTCTTC.